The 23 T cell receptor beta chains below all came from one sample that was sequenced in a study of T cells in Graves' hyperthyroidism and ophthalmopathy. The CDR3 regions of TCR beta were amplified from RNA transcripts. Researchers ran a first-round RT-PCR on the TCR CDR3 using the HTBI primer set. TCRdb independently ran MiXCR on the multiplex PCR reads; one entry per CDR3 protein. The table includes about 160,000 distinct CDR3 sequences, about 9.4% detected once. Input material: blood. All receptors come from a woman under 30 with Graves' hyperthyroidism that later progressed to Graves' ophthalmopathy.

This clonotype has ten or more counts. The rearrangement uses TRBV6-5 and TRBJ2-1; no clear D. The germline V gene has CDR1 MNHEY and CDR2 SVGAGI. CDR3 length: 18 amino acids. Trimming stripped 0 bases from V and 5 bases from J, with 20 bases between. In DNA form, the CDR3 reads TGTGCCAGCAGTTACTCGATCTCGGCGCCAGGTACAAACAATGAGCAGTTCTTC. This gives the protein CASSYSISAPGTNNEQFF.

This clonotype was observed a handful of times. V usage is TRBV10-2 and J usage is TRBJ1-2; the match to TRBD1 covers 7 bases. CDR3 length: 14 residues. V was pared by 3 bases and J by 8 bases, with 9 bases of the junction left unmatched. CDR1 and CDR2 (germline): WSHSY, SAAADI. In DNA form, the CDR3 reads TGCGCCAGCAGTGACGGAGGGGGCGCGAAAGGCTACACCTTC. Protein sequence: CASSDGGGAKGYTF.

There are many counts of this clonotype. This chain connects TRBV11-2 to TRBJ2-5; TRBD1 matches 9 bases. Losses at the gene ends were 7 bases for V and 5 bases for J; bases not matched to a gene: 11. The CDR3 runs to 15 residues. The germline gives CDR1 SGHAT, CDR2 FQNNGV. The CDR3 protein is CASTLGTGRRETQYF. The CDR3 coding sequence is TGTGCCAGCACCTTGGGGACAGGGCGGAGGGAGACCCAGTACTTC.

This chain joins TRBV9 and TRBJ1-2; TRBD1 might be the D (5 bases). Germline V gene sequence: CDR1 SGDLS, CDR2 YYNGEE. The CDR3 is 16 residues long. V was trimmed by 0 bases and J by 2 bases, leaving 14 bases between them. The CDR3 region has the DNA TGTGCCAGCAGCGTAGGGAGCGCGGACATAAACTATGGCTACACCTTC. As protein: CASSVGSADINYGYTF.

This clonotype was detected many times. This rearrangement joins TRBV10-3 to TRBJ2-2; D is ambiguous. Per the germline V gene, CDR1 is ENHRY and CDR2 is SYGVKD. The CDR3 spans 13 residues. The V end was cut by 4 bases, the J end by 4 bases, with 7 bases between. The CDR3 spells CAISGWVTGELFF. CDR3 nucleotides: TGTGCCATCAGTGGGTGGGTCACCGGGGAGCTGTTTTTT.

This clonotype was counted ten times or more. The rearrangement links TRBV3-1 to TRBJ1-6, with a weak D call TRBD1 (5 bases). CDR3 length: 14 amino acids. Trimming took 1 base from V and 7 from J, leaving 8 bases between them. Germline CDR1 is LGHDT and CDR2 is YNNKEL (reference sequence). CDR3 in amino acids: CASSQGRANSPLHF. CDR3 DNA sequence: TGTGCCAGCAGCCAAGGCAGGGCGAATTCACCCCTCCACTTT.

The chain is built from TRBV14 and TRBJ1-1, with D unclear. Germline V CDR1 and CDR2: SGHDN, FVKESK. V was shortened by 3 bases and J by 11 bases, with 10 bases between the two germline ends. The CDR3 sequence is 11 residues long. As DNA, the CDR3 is TGTGCCAGCAGCCAGGGCAAACGGGCTTTCTTT. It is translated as CASSQGKRAFF.

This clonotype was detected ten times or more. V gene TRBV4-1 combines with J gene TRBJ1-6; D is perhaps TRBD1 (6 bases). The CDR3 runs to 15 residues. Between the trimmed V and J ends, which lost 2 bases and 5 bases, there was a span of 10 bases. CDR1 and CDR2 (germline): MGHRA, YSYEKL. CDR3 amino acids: CASSQIRTDNSPLHF. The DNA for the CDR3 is TGCGCCAGCAGCCAAATCAGGACAGATAATTCACCCCTCCACTTT.

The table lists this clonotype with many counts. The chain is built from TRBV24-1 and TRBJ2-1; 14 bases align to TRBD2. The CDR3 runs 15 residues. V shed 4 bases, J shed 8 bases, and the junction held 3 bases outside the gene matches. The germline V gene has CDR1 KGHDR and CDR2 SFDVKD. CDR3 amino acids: CATSDSGLAGDEQFF. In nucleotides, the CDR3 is TGTGCCACCAGTGACTCGGGACTAGCGGGAGATGAGCAGTTCTTC.

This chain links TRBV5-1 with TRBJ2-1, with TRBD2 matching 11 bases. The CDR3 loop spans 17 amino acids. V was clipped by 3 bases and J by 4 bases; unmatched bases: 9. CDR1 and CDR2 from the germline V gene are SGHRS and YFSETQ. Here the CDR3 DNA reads TGCGCCAGCAGCTGGGGGGTAACTAGCGGGAGTTACAATGAGCAGTTCTTC. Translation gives CASSWGVTSGSYNEQFF.

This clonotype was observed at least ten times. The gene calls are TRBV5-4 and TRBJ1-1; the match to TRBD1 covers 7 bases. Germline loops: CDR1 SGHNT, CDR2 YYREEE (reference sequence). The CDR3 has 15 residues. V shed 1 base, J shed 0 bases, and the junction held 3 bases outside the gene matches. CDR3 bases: TGTGCCAGCAGCTTGCAGGGGGGAATGAACACTGAAGCTTTCTTT. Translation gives CASSLQGGMNTEAFF.

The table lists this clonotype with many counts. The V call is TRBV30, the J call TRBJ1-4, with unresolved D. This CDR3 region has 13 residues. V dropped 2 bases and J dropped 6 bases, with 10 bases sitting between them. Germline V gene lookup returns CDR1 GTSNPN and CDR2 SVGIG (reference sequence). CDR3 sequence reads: CAWSPRMDEKLFF. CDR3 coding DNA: TGTGCCTGGAGTCCCAGGATGGATGAAAAACTGTTTTTT.

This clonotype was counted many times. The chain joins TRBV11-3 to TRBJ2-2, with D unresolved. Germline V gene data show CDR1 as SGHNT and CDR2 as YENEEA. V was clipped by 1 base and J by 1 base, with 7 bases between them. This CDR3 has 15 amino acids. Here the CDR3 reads CASSLGSENTGELFF. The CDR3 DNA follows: TGTGCCAGCAGCTTAGGATCGGAGAACACCGGGGAGCTGTTTTTT.

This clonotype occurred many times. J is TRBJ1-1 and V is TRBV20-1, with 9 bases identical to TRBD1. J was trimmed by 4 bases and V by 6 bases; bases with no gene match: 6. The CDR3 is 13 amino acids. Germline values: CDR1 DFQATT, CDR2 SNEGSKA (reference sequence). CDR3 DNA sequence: TGCAGTGCGGGGGGACAGGGAGGCACTGAAGCTTTCTTT. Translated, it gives CSAGGQGGTEAFF.

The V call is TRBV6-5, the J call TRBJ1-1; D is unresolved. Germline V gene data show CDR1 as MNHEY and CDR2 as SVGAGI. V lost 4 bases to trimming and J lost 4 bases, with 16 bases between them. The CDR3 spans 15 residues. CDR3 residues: CASSLSGVRGTEAFF. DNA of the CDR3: TGTGCCAGCAGTTTGAGCGGGGTTCGTGGCACTGAAGCTTTCTTT.

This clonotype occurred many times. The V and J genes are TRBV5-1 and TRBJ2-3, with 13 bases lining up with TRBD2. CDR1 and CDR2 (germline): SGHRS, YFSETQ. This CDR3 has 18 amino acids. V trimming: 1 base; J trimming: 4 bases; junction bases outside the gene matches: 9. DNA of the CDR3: TGCGCCAGCAGCTTGTCCCAGACTAGCGGGAGGACCCCAGATACGCAGTATTTT. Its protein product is CASSLSQTSGRTPDTQYF.

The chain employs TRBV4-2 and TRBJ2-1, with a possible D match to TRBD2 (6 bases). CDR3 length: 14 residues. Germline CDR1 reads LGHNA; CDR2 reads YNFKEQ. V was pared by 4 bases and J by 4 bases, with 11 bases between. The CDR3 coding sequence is TGTGCCAGCAGCCGCCGGGACTCTTACAATGAGCAGTTCTTC. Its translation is CASSRRDSYNEQFF.

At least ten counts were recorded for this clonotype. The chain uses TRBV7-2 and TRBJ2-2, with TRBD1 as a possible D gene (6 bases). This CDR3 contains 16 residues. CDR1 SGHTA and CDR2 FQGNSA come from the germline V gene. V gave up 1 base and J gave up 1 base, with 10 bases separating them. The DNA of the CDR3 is TGTGCCAGCAGCTTAGGAGTGGGACAGAACACCGGGGAGCTGTTTTTT. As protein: CASSLGVGQNTGELFF.

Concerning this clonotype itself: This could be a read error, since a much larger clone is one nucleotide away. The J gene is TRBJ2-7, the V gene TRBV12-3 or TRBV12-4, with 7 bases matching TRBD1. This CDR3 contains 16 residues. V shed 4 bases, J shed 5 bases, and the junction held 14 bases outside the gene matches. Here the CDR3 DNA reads TGTGCCAGCAGTTCGAATGCCAGGACAGGTGGCAACGAGCAGTACTTC. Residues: CASSSNARTGGNEQYF.

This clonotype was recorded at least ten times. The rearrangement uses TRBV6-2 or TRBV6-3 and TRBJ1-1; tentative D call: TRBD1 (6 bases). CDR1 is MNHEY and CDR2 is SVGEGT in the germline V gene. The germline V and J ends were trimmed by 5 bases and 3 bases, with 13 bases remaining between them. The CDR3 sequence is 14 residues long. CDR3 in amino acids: CASSNGRTDTEAFF. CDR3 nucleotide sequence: TGTGCCAGCAGTAACGGACGGACAGACACTGAAGCTTTCTTT.

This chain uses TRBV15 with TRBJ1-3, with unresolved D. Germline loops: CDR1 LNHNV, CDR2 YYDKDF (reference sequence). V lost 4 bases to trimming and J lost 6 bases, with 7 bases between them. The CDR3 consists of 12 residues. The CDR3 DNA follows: TGTGCCACCAGCACATACAAAAACACCATATATTTT. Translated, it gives CATSTYKNTIYF.

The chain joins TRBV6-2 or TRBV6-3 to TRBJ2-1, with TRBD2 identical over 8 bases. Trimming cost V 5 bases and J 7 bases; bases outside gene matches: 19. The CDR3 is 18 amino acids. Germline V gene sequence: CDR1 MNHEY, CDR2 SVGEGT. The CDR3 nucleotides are TGTGCCAGCAGTGACGAACCGTGGACTACCGGGAGGGAAAATGAGCAGTTCTTC. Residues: CASSDEPWTTGRENEQFF.

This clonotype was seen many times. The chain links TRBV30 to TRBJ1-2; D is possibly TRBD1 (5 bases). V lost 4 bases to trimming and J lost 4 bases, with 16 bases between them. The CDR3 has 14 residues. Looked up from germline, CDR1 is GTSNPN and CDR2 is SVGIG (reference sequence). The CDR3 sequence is CAWTAGDYSYGYTF. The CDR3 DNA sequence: TGTGCCTGGACCGCCGGGGACTACAGCTATGGCTACACCTTC.